A single T cell receptor (beta chain) is shown here with its context. Some clones are missing from TCRdb's copy, which holds only in-frame ones; the method was immunoSEQ multiplex PCR. The sample contains about 110,000 clones, under 95% of which appear only once. This record comes from a study of T cell responses to AZD1222 COVID-19 vaccine. This CDR3 has 14 amino acids. Per germline, CDR1 SGDLS and CDR2 YYNGEE. V shed 2 bases, J shed 0 bases, and the junction held 2 bases outside the gene matches. J is TRBJ2-7 and V is TRBV9; 7 bases map to TRBD2. This sample comprised peripheral blood, obtained on day 0 of AZD1222 vaccination. The sequence came from an adult in good health. CDR3 sequence reads: CASSVGGSSYEQYF. DNA of the CDR3: TGTGCCAGCAGCGTTGGCGGGAGCTCCTACGAGCAGTACTTC.